This T cell receptor beta chain originates from a study of blood T cell repertoires in COVID-19. Germline lookup yields CDR1 SGHAT and CDR2 FQDESV (reference sequence). Deletions cut 2 bases from V and 3 bases from J, with 10 bases between. The CDR3 has 15 amino acids. This clone was seen a handful of times. The protocol was immunoSEQ multiplex PCR, while the TCRdb copy is restricted to in-frame clones and leaves out a portion. The table has 110,000 or so clones, over 65% seen once. The material sequenced was peripheral blood. The sequence came from a woman between 40 and 55 years old with acute or convalescent COVID-19. V gene TRBV11-1 combines with J gene TRBJ2-2; TRBD2 is a possible D gene (5 bases). CDR3: CASSLNRRDTGELFF. The CDR3 region has the DNA TGTGCCAGCAGCTTAAATAGGCGGGACACCGGGGAGCTGTTTTTT.